These 9 T cell receptor beta chains originate from one sample sequenced in a study of cytomegalovirus exposure and HLA in healthy donors. This PCR relied on a set of 60 Vbeta primers and 13 Jbeta primers. TCRdb's table, derived via immunoSEQ multiplex PCR, lists solely in-frame clones and lacks some. This sample has under 300,000 clones, with about nine tenths found just once. Material: PBMCs. These receptors were obtained from a girl aged 2-10 years in good health and CMV-seronegative.

The genes are TRBV6-5 and TRBJ2-7; no reliable D call. Germline assignment: CDR1 MNHEY and CDR2 SVGAGI. V dropped 0 bases and J dropped 3 bases, with 9 bases sitting between them. The CDR3 loop spans 14 amino acids. The CDR3 is CASSYSVADYEQYF. CDR3 in DNA: TGTGCCAGCAGTTACTCGGTCGCGGACTACGAGCAGTACTTC.

The chain links TRBV7-8 to TRBJ1-2; D gene uncertain. The CDR3 contains 13 residues. CDR1 and CDR2 (germline): SGHVS, FQNEAQ. V lost 1 base and J 7 bases, leaving 10 bases between the germline ends. DNA for the CDR3: TGTGCCAGCAGCTTAGGGCAGGCGGGTGGCTACACCTTC. Encoded protein: CASSLGQAGGYTF.

This clone came up once. This chain uses TRBV5-1 with TRBJ2-7; TRBD1 agrees at 8 bases. The CDR3 has 12 residues. Trimming cost V 3 bases and J 6 bases; bases outside gene matches: 2. Germline V gives CDR1 SGHRS, CDR2 YFSETQ. CDR3 in amino acids: CASSSDRGEQYF. The CDR3 DNA reads as TGCGCCAGCAGCTCTGACAGGGGCGAGCAGTACTTC.

V and J are TRBV6-1 and TRBJ2-2; D is unclear. Germline values: CDR1 MNHNS, CDR2 SASEGT. The germline V and J ends were trimmed by 1 base and 3 bases, with 9 bases remaining between them. CDR3 length: 15 amino acids. This chain's CDR3 is CASSEDNWYTGELFF. The CDR3 DNA is TGTGCCAGCAGTGAAGATAACTGGTACACCGGGGAGCTGTTTTTT.

The chain is built from TRBV30 and TRBJ1-1; no firm D call. This CDR3 region has 11 residues. Germline loops: CDR1 GTSNPN, CDR2 SVGIG (reference sequence). Trimming shortened V by 8 bases and J by 2 bases, and 9 bases separated the two germline ends. This chain's CDR3 is CASETNTEAFF. The CDR3 DNA follows: TGTGCCAGCGAGACTAACACTGAAGCTTTCTTT.

This clone was counted a few times. The chain carries TRBV20-1 and TRBJ1-1; D is uncertain. Trimming pared 6 bases from V and 9 bases from J, leaving 11 bases between. Germline V gene data show CDR1 as DFQATT and CDR2 as SNEGSKA (reference sequence). This CDR3 contains 10 residues. CDR3 coding DNA: TGCAGTGCCGCAACGGTACAAGCTTTCTTT. Translating gives CSAATVQAFF.

The sample holds one count of this clone. V and J are TRBV5-1 and TRBJ2-3; 10 nucleotides agree with TRBD2. The V and J ends lost 2 bases and 5 bases, in that order; junction bases with no gene match: 11. CDR3 size: 17 residues. Germline values: CDR1 SGHRS, CDR2 YFSETQ. The CDR3 DNA is TGCGCCAGCAGCTTAACAGGAGCGGGGGGGCCCGGAGATACGCAGTATTTT. Protein sequence: CASSLTGAGGPGDTQYF.

The V call is TRBV4-1, the J call TRBJ2-1, with 10 bases matching TRBD2. V shed 2 bases and J 5 bases; nucleotides not matched to a gene: 3. There are 15 residues in the CDR3. Looked up from germline, CDR1 is MGHRA and CDR2 is YSYEKL. CDR3 coding DNA: TGCGCCAGCAGCCAACTTGGACTAGCGGACAATGAGCAGTTCTTC. It codes for CASSQLGLADNEQFF.

CDR3: CASSRRTDVMTYEQYF. The CDR3 DNA reads TGTGCCAGCAGCAGAAGGACAGACGTAATGACCTACGAGCAGTACTTC. The chain combines TRBV2 with TRBJ2-7, with a weak D call TRBD1 (6 bases). V was shortened by 6 bases and J by 2 bases, with 20 bases between the two germline ends. From germline, CDR1 is SNHLY and CDR2 FYNNEI. This CDR3 has 16 amino acids.